The 27 T cell receptor beta chains given below trace back to one sample, sequenced in a study of blood T cell repertoires in COVID-19. Using immunoSEQ multiplex PCR, the repertoire was profiled, and TCRdb retains in-frame clones only, with some absent. This sample has 250,000 or so clones, with about 83% found just once. The sample taken for sequencing was peripheral blood. These receptors were obtained from a man in his forties or fifties with acute or convalescent COVID-19.

The chain is built from TRBV11-2 and TRBJ2-1; possible D gene TRBD2, 6 bases. With 5 bases removed from V and 5 bases from J, the gap between germline ends came to 22 bases. The CDR3 contains 17 residues. Germline V gene lookup returns CDR1 SGHAT and CDR2 FQNNGV. The CDR3 reads CASSHSPAGIINNEQFF. CDR3 coding DNA: TGTGCCAGCAGCCATTCGCCGGCGGGGATTATAAACAATGAGCAGTTCTTC.

The rearrangement links TRBV14 to TRBJ1-6; TRBD1 matches at 7 bases. The CDR3 is 14 amino acids. Germline assignment: CDR1 SGHDN and CDR2 FVKESK. The J segment lost 6 bases and the V segment lost 5 bases, leaving 4 bases of the junction unmatched. The CDR3 coding sequence is TGTGCCAGCAGCATACAGGGGAGTAATTCACCCCTCCACTTT. Its protein product is CASSIQGSNSPLHF. Looking up the rest from reference TRBV14 and TRBJ1-6 gives the full variable domain: EAGVTQFPSHSVIEKGQTVTLRCDPISGHDNLYWYRRVMGKEIKFLLHFVKESKQDESGMPNNRFLAERTGGTYSTLKVQPAELEDSGVYFCASSIQGSNSPLHFGNGTRLTVT.

This rearrangement joins TRBV15 to TRBJ2-3; the match to TRBD1 covers 7 bases. With V trimmed by 3 bases and J by 3 bases, 9 bases remained unmatched. This CDR3 region has 16 residues. The V gene's germline CDR1 is LNHNV and CDR2 YYDKDF (reference sequence). The CDR3 region has the DNA TGTGCCACCAGCAGGAGCCGAGCAGGGGGAACAGATACGCAGTATTTT. Amino acid sequence: CATSRSRAGGTDTQYF.

CDR3 in amino acids: CASSLSGSNEQYF. CDR3 in DNA: TGTGCCAGCAGCCTTAGCGGGAGTAACGAGCAGTACTTC. The chain couples TRBV7-9 to TRBJ2-7, with TRBD2 matching 9 bases. Germline V gene data show CDR1 as SEHNR and CDR2 as FQNEAQ (reference sequence). The V segment lost 5 bases and the J segment 5 bases; nucleotides outside the gene matches: 4. CDR3 length: 13 amino acids.

The chain couples TRBV6-1 to TRBJ1-5; 7 bases match TRBD1. Germline V gene sequence: CDR1 MNHNS, CDR2 SASEGT. The CDR3 runs to 14 residues. V shed 3 bases, J shed 15 bases, and the junction held 14 bases outside the gene matches. CDR3 in DNA: TGTGCCAGCAGTGAGTTAGGGACAGCGACGGGTCCGCATTTT. Translating gives CASSELGTATGPHF.

The J gene is TRBJ2-1, the V gene TRBV6-4; TRBD1 matches 7 bases. J lost 3 bases, V lost 2 bases, and 7 bases had no gene match. This CDR3 is 16 amino acids long. CDR1 and CDR2 from the germline V gene are MRHNA and SNTAGT. The CDR3 reads CASSDGDRADYNEQFF. The CDR3 nucleotides are TGTGCCAGCAGTGACGGCGACAGGGCCGACTACAATGAGCAGTTCTTC.

The rearrangement links TRBV12-3 or TRBV12-4 to TRBJ2-7; D might be TRBD1 (6 bases). CDR3 length: 13 amino acids. With 7 bases removed from V and 2 bases from J, the gap between germline ends came to 12 bases. CDR3 DNA sequence: TGTGCCAGCAAACTCGACAGGACCTACGAGCAGTACTTC. It yields the protein CASKLDRTYEQYF.

DNA for the CDR3: TGTGCCACCAGTGATTTGGTGCAGGGAAGCACAGATACGCAGTATTTT. It is translated as CATSDLVQGSTDTQYF. This chain connects TRBV24-1 to TRBJ2-3; a weak D match, TRBD1 (5 bases). Trimming pared 0 bases from V and 0 bases from J, leaving 9 bases between. In germline, CDR1 is KGHDR, CDR2 SFDVKD. The CDR3 is 16 residues long.

V gene TRBV4-1 combines with J gene TRBJ1-1; 9 positions match TRBD1. The length of the CDR3 is 17 residues. Germline lookup yields CDR1 MGHRA and CDR2 YSYEKL. Germline trimming cut 3 bases from V and 4 bases from J; bases unmatched to any gene: 12. DNA of the CDR3: TGCGCCAGCAGCCATCCGGGGACAGGGACTAGAGGCACTGAAGCTTTCTTT. Encoded protein: CASSHPGTGTRGTEAFF.

The count of this clone is one. The genes are TRBV18 and TRBJ1-1; perhaps TRBD1 as D (5 bases). The germline V gene has CDR1 KGHSH and CDR2 LQKENI. The CDR3 contains 13 residues. Trimming removed 0 bases from V and 11 bases from J, with 13 bases in between. The CDR3 bases are TGTGCCAGCTCACCACCGTACCAGGGTCCGGCTTTCTTT. Protein sequence: CASSPPYQGPAFF.

The chain employs TRBV6-5 and TRBJ2-3; 9 nucleotides align to TRBD1. The V and J ends lost 8 bases and 4 bases, in that order; junction bases with no gene match: 7. Germline V gene data show CDR1 as MNHEY and CDR2 as SVGAGI. There are 14 residues in the CDR3. The CDR3 bases are TGTGCCAGCTATCCCGGGACAGGGCCAGATACGCAGTATTTT. Its protein product is CASYPGTGPDTQYF.

This clone was found a few times. This CDR3 is CASWDRVETQYF. The CDR3 region has the DNA TGTGCCAGCTGGGACAGGGTGGAGACCCAGTACTTC. The rearrangement uses TRBV2 and TRBJ2-5; TRBD1 agrees at 9 bases. CDR3 length equals 12 residues. Germline CDR1 and CDR2: SNHLY and FYNNEI. V lost 8 bases and J lost 5; bases outside the gene matches: 3.

The chain uses TRBV7-3 and TRBJ2-1, with D possibly being TRBD1 (7 bases). Germline-derived CDR1 and CDR2 are SGHTA and FQGTGA. Trimming took off 3 bases at V and 1 base at J, with 10 bases between the two ends. The CDR3 has 15 amino acids. The CDR3 loop reads CASSLEGASYNEQFF. Written as DNA, the CDR3 is TGTGCCAGCAGCTTGGAGGGGGCTTCCTACAATGAGCAGTTCTTC. Complete variable domain (other parts from reference TRBV7-3 and TRBJ2-1): GAGVSQTPSNKVTEKGKYVELRCDPISGHTALYWYRQSLGQGPEFLIYFQGTGAADDSGLPNDRFFAVRPEGSVSTLKIQRTERGDSAVYLCASSLEGASYNEQFFGPGTRLTVL.

The chain has TRBV13 and TRBJ1-1; tentative D call: TRBD1 (6 bases). V dropped 2 bases and J dropped 0 bases, with 10 bases sitting between them. CDR3 length: 15 amino acids. Germline lookup yields CDR1 PRHDT and CDR2 FYEKMQ (reference sequence). The CDR3 protein is CASSLSGQLNTEAFF. Here the CDR3 DNA reads TGTGCCAGCAGCTTATCAGGACAGTTGAACACTGAAGCTTTCTTT.

V gene TRBV9 combines with J gene TRBJ1-1; 9 bases fit TRBD1. V lost 0 bases to trimming and J lost 6 bases; unmatched junction nucleotides: 6. This CDR3 has 15 residues. CDR1 and CDR2 from the germline V gene are SGDLS and YYNGEE. CDR3 sequence: CASSVEGQGDPEAFF. As DNA, the CDR3 is TGTGCCAGCAGCGTAGAGGGACAGGGCGATCCTGAAGCTTTCTTT.

V is TRBV12-3 or TRBV12-4 and J is TRBJ2-7, with D perhaps matching TRBD2 (5 bases). The CDR3 is 13 residues long. Trimming removed 2 bases at V and 2 bases at J, with 7 bases between. The CDR3 DNA sequence: TGTGCCAGCAGTTTAAGCGGAACCTACGAGCAGTACTTC. Residues: CASSLSGTYEQYF.

The chain combines TRBV5-1 with TRBJ2-7; D possibly corresponds to TRBD1 (6 bases). The germline V gene encodes CDR1 SGHRS and CDR2 YFSETQ. The CDR3 has 14 amino acids. Trimming took off 5 bases at V and 5 bases at J, with 17 bases between the two ends. CDR3 sequence: CASRRQAVIDEQYF. In DNA form, the CDR3 reads TGCGCCAGCAGACGACAGGCGGTGATTGACGAGCAGTACTTC. The entire variable domain, with the rest obtained from reference TRBV5-1 and TRBJ2-7, is as follows: KAGVTQTPRYLIKTRGQQVTLSCSPISGHRSVSWYQQTPGQGLQFLFEYFSETQRNKGNFPGRFSGRQFSNSRSEMNVSTLELGDSALYLCASRRQAVIDEQYFGPGTRLTVT.

The genes are TRBV5-1 and TRBJ2-5, with 7 bases aligning to TRBD2. The CDR3 is made up of 14 amino acids. CDR1 is SGHRS, CDR2 YFSETQ, per germline. V lost 7 bases to trimming and J lost 1 base; unmatched junction nucleotides: 7. CDR3 sequence (DNA): TGCGCCAGCGCCGGGGGGACCCCCCAAGAGACCCAGTACTTC. Encoded protein: CASAGGTPQETQYF. Complete variable domain (other parts from reference TRBV5-1 and TRBJ2-5): KAGVTQTPRYLIKTRGQQVTLSCSPISGHRSVSWYQQTPGQGLQFLFEYFSETQRNKGNFPGRFSGRQFSNSRSEMNVSTLELGDSALYLCASAGGTPQETQYFGPGTRLLVL.

This clone appeared a few times. The chain recombines TRBV6-2 or TRBV6-3 with TRBJ1-6; D gene unclear. The CDR3 contains 14 residues. Trimming stripped 5 bases from V and 11 bases from J, with 16 bases between. The germline V gene has CDR1 MNHEY and CDR2 SVGEGT. CDR3 nucleotide sequence: TGTGCCAGCAGTCCCGGAGGGAACATGACACCCCTCCACTTT. Its translation is CASSPGGNMTPLHF.

The chain links TRBV18 to TRBJ2-2; D remains ambiguous. CDR3 length equals 15 residues. Deletions cut 0 bases from V and 1 base from J, with 6 bases between. Germline V gene lookup returns CDR1 KGHSH and CDR2 LQKENI. CDR3 residues: CASSPPPGNTGELFF. The CDR3 DNA sequence: TGTGCCAGCTCACCACCGCCAGGGAACACCGGGGAGCTGTTTTTT. Full variable domain (missing parts from reference TRBV18 and TRBJ2-2): NAGVMQNPRHLVRRRGQEARLRCSPMKGHSHVYWYRQLPEEGLKFMVYLQKENIIDESGMPKERFSAEFPKEGPSILRIQQVVRGDSAAYFCASSPPPGNTGELFFGEGSRLTVL.

The chain uses TRBV7-9 and TRBJ2-2; 11 nucleotides agree with TRBD2. The CDR3 contains 17 residues. The germline V gene has CDR1 SEHNR and CDR2 FQNEAQ (reference sequence). V lost 5 bases to trimming and J lost 2 bases; unmatched junction nucleotides: 7. The CDR3 loop is CASSQTSGADNTGELFF. CDR3 bases: TGTGCCAGCAGCCAGACTAGCGGGGCCGACAACACCGGGGAGCTGTTTTTT.

J is TRBJ1-2 and V is TRBV2; tentative D call: TRBD1 (6 bases). The V end lost 2 bases, the J end lost 5 bases, and 15 bases lay between the germline ends. The CDR3 covers 15 residues. The germline V gene has CDR1 SNHLY and CDR2 FYNNEI. The CDR3 protein is CASSESGGAGYGYTF. DNA for the CDR3: TGTGCCAGCAGTGAATCGGGGGGCGCAGGGTATGGCTACACCTTC.

The J gene is TRBJ2-1, the V gene TRBV10-3, with a weak D call TRBD2 (6 bases). The CDR3 covers 16 residues. CDR1 is ENHRY and CDR2 is SYGVKD in the germline V gene. Deletions cut 0 bases from V and 0 bases from J, with 9 bases between. The CDR3 here is CAISESSGSSYNEQFF. CDR3 bases: TGTGCCATCAGTGAGTCTAGCGGAAGCTCCTACAATGAGCAGTTCTTC.

The rearrangement uses TRBV24-1 and TRBJ1-2, with D perhaps matching TRBD1 (5 bases). The CDR3 consists of 15 residues. Germline lookup yields CDR1 KGHDR and CDR2 SFDVKD. V was shortened by 2 bases and J by 4 bases, with 13 bases between the two germline ends. CDR3 in amino acids: CATSDSGRDPYGYTF. The DNA of the CDR3 is TGTGCCACCAGTGATTCGGGCAGGGATCCCTATGGCTACACCTTC.

Concerning this clone itself: An end of the junction differs from the germline gene, which may be a read error. This rearrangement joins TRBV7-7 to TRBJ2-5, with 12 bases matching TRBD2. The CDR3 totals 15 residues. Per the germline V gene, CDR1 is SSHAT and CDR2 is FNYEAQ (reference sequence). The CDR3 region is CASSTGLAGMETQYF. The CDR3 DNA reads as TGTGCTAGCAGCACAGGACTAGCGGGAATGGAGACCCAGTACTTC.

This sequence joins TRBV6-4 and TRBJ1-2; D is undetermined. The V and J ends lost 3 bases and 0 bases respectively, with 17 bases between them. Germline CDR1 is MRHNA and CDR2 is SNTAGT. The CDR3 contains 17 residues. CDR3: CASSERGDLSANYGYTF. CDR3 coding DNA: TGTGCCAGCAGTGAAAGAGGTGACCTCTCAGCTAACTATGGCTACACCTTC.

This clone was detected a few times. The chain is built from TRBV7-2 and TRBJ2-7, with D maybe TRBD2 (5 bases). Trimming removed 4 bases from V and 4 bases from J, with 14 bases in between. CDR1 and CDR2 from the germline V gene are SGHTA and FQGNSA. The CDR3 covers 14 residues. CDR3 coding DNA: TGTGCCAGCAGCTCCACCGGGGAGCCTTACGAGCAGTACTTC. Its protein is CASSSTGEPYEQYF.